This T cell receptor (beta chain) emerged from a study of cytomegalovirus exposure and HLA in healthy donors. Concerning this clone: The antigen remains unidentified.

Study-wide results and caveats: The study assumed roughly uniform donor sequencing depth for presence/absence analyses. Segments of the TCR beta V type were, in most cases, productive about 87% or about 30% of the time in an earlier analysis. Listed as cytomegalovirus-associated were over 150 TCR beta chains.

The V gene end was trimmed by 3 bases and the J gene end by 3 bases; junction bases not matched to a gene: 5. The V gene's germline CDR1 is MNHEY and CDR2 SMNVEV (reference sequence). The CDR3 is 14 amino acids. The PCR used 60 Vbeta and 13 Jbeta primers. Measured with immunoSEQ multiplex PCR; TCRdb has only the in-frame clones, and not every one. This sample's table reports roughly 78,000 clones. The TCR sequence derives from a man aged 40-49 years in good health and CMV-seronegative. The chain recombines TRBV27 with TRBJ2-7, with 7 bases fitting TRBD1. Specimen: PBMCs. CDR3 sequence reads: CASSFGDRIYEQYF. In DNA, the CDR3 is TGTGCCAGCAGTTTTGGGGACAGAATCTACGAGCAGTACTTC.